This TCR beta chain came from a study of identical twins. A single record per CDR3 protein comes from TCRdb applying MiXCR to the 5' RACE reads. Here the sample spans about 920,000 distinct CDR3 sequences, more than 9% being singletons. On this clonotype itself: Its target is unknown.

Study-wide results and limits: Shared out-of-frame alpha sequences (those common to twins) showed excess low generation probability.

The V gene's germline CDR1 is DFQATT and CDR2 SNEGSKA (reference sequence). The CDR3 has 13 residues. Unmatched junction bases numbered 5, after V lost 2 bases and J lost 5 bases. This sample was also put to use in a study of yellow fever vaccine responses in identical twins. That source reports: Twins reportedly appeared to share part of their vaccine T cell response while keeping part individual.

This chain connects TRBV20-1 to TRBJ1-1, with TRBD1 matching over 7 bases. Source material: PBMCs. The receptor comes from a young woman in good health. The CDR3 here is CSARQTGNTEAFF. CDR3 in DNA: TGCAGTGCTAGACAGACAGGGAATACTGAAGCTTTCTTT.